This T cell receptor (beta chain) was retrieved from a study of T cell responses to AZD1222 COVID-19 vaccine. General study results and limits: Only after the peak T cell response were repertoires sampled.

The CDR3 runs 14 residues. Germline V gives CDR1 SGHTA, CDR2 FQGNSA. The germline V and J ends were trimmed by 6 bases and 9 bases, with 15 bases remaining between them. Repertoires were generated with immunoSEQ multiplex PCR, while TCRdb's copy carries only in-frame clones and drops some. The sample lists some 72,000 clones, roughly nine tenths seen once, with approximately 6.6% in the top ten. Details on this clone: Its antigen is unknown.

The source of this sequence is an adult in good health. The specimen was peripheral blood, collected on day 0 of MenACWY control vaccination. This chain links TRBV7-2 with TRBJ1-6; D is possibly TRBD1 (6 bases). CDR3 sequence: CASSTGWGGSPLHF. CDR3 coding DNA: TGTGCCAGCAGTACAGGGTGGGGGGGTTCACCCCTCCACTTT.